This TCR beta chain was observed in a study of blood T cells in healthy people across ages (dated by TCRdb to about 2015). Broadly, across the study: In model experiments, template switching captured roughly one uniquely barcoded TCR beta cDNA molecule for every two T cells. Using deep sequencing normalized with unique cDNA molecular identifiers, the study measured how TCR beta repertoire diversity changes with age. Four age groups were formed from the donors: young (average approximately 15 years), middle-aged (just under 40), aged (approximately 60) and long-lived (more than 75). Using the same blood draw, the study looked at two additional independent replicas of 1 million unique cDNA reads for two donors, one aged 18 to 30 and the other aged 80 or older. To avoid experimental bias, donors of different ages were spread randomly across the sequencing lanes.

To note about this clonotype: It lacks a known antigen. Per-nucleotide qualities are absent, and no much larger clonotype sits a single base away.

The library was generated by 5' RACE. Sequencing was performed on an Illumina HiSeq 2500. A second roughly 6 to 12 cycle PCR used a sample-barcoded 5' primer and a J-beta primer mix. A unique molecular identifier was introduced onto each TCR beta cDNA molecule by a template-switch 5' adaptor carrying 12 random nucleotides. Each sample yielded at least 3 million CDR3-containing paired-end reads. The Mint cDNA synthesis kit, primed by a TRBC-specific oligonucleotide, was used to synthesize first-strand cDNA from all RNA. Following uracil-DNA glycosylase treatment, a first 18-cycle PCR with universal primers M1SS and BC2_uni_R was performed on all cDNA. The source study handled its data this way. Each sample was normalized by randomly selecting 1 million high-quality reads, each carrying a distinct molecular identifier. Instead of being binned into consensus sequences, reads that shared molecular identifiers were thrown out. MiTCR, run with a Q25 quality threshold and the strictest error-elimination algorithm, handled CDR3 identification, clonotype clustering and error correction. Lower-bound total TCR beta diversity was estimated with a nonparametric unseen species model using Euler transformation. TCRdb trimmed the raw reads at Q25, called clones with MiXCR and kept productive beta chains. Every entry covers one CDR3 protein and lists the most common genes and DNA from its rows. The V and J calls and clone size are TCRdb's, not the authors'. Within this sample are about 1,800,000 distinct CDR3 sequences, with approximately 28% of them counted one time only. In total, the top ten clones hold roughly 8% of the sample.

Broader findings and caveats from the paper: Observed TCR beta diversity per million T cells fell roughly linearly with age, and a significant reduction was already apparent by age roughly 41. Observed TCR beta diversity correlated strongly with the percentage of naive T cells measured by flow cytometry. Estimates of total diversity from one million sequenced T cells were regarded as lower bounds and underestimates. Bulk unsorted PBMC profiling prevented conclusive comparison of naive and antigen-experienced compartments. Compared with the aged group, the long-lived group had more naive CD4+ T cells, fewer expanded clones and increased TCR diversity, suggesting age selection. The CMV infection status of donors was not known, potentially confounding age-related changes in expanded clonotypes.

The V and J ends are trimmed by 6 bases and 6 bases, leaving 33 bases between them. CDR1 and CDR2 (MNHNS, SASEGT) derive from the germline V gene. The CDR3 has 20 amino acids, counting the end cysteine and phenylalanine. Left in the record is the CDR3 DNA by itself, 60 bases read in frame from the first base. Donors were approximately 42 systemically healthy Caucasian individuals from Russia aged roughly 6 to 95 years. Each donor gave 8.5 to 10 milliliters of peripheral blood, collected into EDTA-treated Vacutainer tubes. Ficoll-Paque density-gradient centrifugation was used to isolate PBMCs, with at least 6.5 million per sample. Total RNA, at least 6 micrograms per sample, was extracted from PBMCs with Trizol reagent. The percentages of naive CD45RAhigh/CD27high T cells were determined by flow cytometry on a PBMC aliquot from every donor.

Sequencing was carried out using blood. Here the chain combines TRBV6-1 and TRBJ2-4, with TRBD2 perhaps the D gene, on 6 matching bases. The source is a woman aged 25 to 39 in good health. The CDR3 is CASSQIGAAGTWIGRNIQYF. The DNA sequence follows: TGTGCCAGCAGCCAAATTGGCGCGGCAGGGACTTGGATTGGCAGAAACATTCAGTACTTC.